This passage covers 23 T cell receptor beta chains from one sample sequenced in a study of T cell repertoires and HLA-DP antigens. Their antigens are not known. Here immunoSEQ multiplex PCR was the method, and the copy in TCRdb shows in-frame clones only, minus some. The profile shows over 100,000 clones, 80% to 95% of them singletons. Material for sequencing was CD4+ T cells from PBMCs. Receptors originate from a woman aged 18 to 35 in good health and CMV-seronegative.

The DNA of the CDR3 is TGCGCCAGCAGCCCCCAGATAGGGGCAGATACGCAGTATTTT. Its translation: CASSPQIGADTQYF. The chain joins TRBV4-3 to TRBJ2-3; D possibly corresponds to TRBD1 (5 bases). Trimming removed 4 bases from V and 4 bases from J, with 12 bases in between. Germline V gene data show CDR1 as LGHNA and CDR2 as YSLEER. The CDR3 is made up of 14 amino acids.

The genes are TRBV6-5 and TRBJ2-7; 9 nucleotides agree with TRBD2. The CDR3 has 15 residues. Germline values: CDR1 MNHEY, CDR2 SVGAGI. V shed 6 bases and J 2 bases; nucleotides not matched to a gene: 8. CDR3 nucleotide sequence: TGTGCCAGCAGCGTACTAGCGGGCATAACCTACGAGCAGTACTTC. Its translation: CASSVLAGITYEQYF.

The genes are TRBV21-1 and TRBJ1-6. TRBV21-1 is a listed pseudogene. The CDR3 runs to 16 residues. Written as DNA, the CDR3 is TGTGCCAGCAGCAAAGAGGCGGGGCTCTATAATTCACCCCTCCACTTT. This codes for CASSKEAGLYNSPLHF.

The CDR3 DNA follows: TGTGCCAGCAGTGGACAGGGGGAGCGGGGAGCTTTCTTT. This gives the protein CASSGQGERGAFF. The rearrangement links TRBV25-1 to TRBJ1-1, with 9 bases aligning to TRBD1. This CDR3 has 13 residues. Germline V lookup: CDR1 MGHDK, CDR2 SYGVNS. The junction had 7 bases not matched to a gene; V was cut back by 4 bases and J by 10 bases.

The rearrangement links TRBV28 to TRBJ1-1; TRBD1 matches 7 bases. The CDR3 extends over 15 amino acids. Germline CDR1 reads MDHEN; CDR2 reads SYDVKM. Trimming removed 6 bases from V and 3 bases from J; junction bases left unmatched: 10. CDR3 coding DNA: TGTGCCAGCAGAGACGGACAGGCGGGGTACACTGAAGCTTTCTTT. Protein sequence: CASRDGQAGYTEAFF.

The chain recombines TRBV19 with TRBJ1-5, with TRBD1 identical over 10 bases. The germline V gene encodes CDR1 LNHDA and CDR2 SQIVND (reference sequence). The CDR3 has 16 amino acids. Germline trimming cut 6 bases from V and 6 bases from J; bases unmatched to any gene: 11. The CDR3 protein is CASRKAGTGAAQPQHF. DNA of the CDR3: TGTGCCAGTAGAAAAGCCGGGACAGGGGCGGCTCAGCCCCAGCATTTT.

The rearrangement joins TRBV7-3 to TRBJ2-2, with D uncertain. CDR1 and CDR2 (germline): SGHTA, FQGTGA. This CDR3 spans 13 amino acids. The V end was cut by 5 bases, the J end by 6 bases, with 10 bases between. The CDR3 nucleotides are TGTGCCAGCAGCCCCTTAGAGGCCGGGGAGCTGTTTTTT. This sequence encodes CASSPLEAGELFF.

The chain combines TRBV6-5 with TRBJ2-1; 9 positions agree with TRBD2. The CDR3 is 15 amino acids. The V segment lost 0 bases and the J segment 6 bases; nucleotides outside the gene matches: 3. Germline CDR1 reads MNHEY; CDR2 reads SVGAGI. The CDR3 region is CASSYSGGRANEQFF. Written as DNA, the CDR3 is TGTGCCAGCAGTTACTCTGGCGGGAGGGCCAATGAGCAGTTCTTC.

The rearrangement uses TRBV4-2 and TRBJ2-7; 8 bases map to TRBD2. CDR3 length equals 15 residues. CDR1 LGHNA and CDR2 YNFKEQ come from the germline V gene. Germline trimming cut 1 base from V and 2 bases from J; bases unmatched to any gene: 4. The CDR3 protein is CASSQAETSAYEQYF. The DNA for the CDR3 is TGTGCCAGCAGCCAAGCGGAGACTAGCGCCTACGAGCAGTACTTC.

This sequence joins TRBV25-1 and TRBJ2-1, with TRBD2 matching 8 bases. The CDR3 is 16 residues long. Trimming took 5 bases from V and 4 from J; bases not matched to a gene: 10. CDR1 is MGHDK, CDR2 SYGVNS, per germline. CDR3 nucleotides: TGTGCCAGCAGTCCCCTCCGGGGGGGGGTTTACAATGAGCAGTTCTTC. As protein: CASSPLRGGVYNEQFF.

This chain connects TRBV2 to TRBJ2-7; 7 bases agree with TRBD1. With 10 bases clipped from V and 3 bases from J, the junction kept 9 bases outside the gene matches. Germline lookup yields CDR1 SNHLY and CDR2 FYNNEI. The CDR3 is 13 residues long. The CDR3 loop reads CATTDRNYYEQYF. The CDR3 region has the DNA TGTGCCACGACGGACAGGAACTACTACGAGCAGTACTTC.

The chain links TRBV6-5 to TRBJ1-4; D may be TRBD1 (5 bases). Germline-derived CDR1 and CDR2 are MNHEY and SVGAGI. This CDR3 is built from 15 residues. V lost 6 bases and J 3 bases, leaving 14 bases between the germline ends. The CDR3 here is CASRRGDRSNEKLFF. The CDR3 nucleotides read TGTGCCAGCAGACGGGGCGATCGGTCTAATGAAAAACTGTTTTTT.

The rearrangement joins TRBV7-3 to TRBJ1-3; no reliable D call. The V and J ends lost 3 bases and 1 base respectively, with 13 bases between them. The CDR3 is made up of 16 amino acids. Germline V gene data show CDR1 as SGHTA and CDR2 as FQGTGA. This CDR3 reads CASSLGPAISGNTIYF. The CDR3 region has the DNA TGTGCCAGCAGCTTGGGTCCAGCTATATCTGGAAACACCATATATTTT.

The chain employs TRBV10-2 and TRBJ2-7; maybe TRBD1 (6 bases). The germline gives CDR1 WSHSY, CDR2 SAAADI. The CDR3 covers 14 residues. Trimming shortened V by 4 bases and J by 0 bases, and 10 bases separated the two germline ends. The CDR3 loop is CASSGTGSSYEQYF. In DNA, the CDR3 is TGCGCCAGCAGTGGAACAGGGAGCTCCTACGAGCAGTACTTC.

A single count supports this clone. The chain couples TRBV28 to TRBJ2-2; 14 positions match TRBD2. The trim removed 7 bases at V and 3 bases at J, leaving 13 bases unmatched. The CDR3 has 19 amino acids. Germline CDR1 is MDHEN and CDR2 is SYDVKM. The CDR3 DNA reads TGTGCCAGCACTCCGGGAGCAGGACTAGCGGGGGGTTACACCGGGGAGCTGTTTTTT. It codes for CASTPGAGLAGGYTGELFF.

This chain links TRBV5-1 with TRBJ1-2; 10 nucleotides align to TRBD1. Germline lookup yields CDR1 SGHRS and CDR2 YFSETQ. V trimming: 2 bases; J trimming: 1 base; junction bases outside the gene matches: 2. The CDR3 consists of 15 residues. CDR3 sequence reads: CASSLGTGVNYGYTF. CDR3 DNA: TGCGCCAGCAGCTTAGGGACAGGGGTTAACTATGGCTACACCTTC.

This clone was detected only once. The chain is built from TRBV4-1 and TRBJ2-5; 8 bases are a match to TRBD1. Losses at the gene ends were 2 bases for V and 6 bases for J; bases not matched to a gene: 8. Germline assignment: CDR1 MGHRA and CDR2 YSYEKL. CDR3 size: 15 residues. The CDR3 coding sequence is TGCGCCAGCAGCCAACCGGACAGGGAGGCGAAGACCCAGTACTTC. Protein product: CASSQPDREAKTQYF.

The chain recombines TRBV9 with TRBJ2-6; 7 bases fit TRBD1. Losses at the gene ends were 0 bases for V and 2 bases for J; bases not matched to a gene: 8. This CDR3 spans 18 amino acids. The germline V gene encodes CDR1 SGDLS and CDR2 YYNGEE. The DNA of the CDR3 is TGTGCCAGCAGCGTAGGACAGGGAAGGTGGGCTGGGGCCAACGTCCTGACTTTC. Translating gives CASSVGQGRWAGANVLTF. Together with reference TRBV9 and TRBJ2-6, the CDR3 gives the full variable domain: DSGVTQTPKHLITATGQRVTLRCSPRSGDLSVYWYQQSLDQGLQFLIQYYNGEERAKGNILERFSAQQFPDLHSELNLSSLELGDSALYFCASSVGQGRWAGANVLTFGAGSRLTVL.

This clone turned up a few times. The chain has TRBV7-8 and TRBJ2-7; the D gene is possibly TRBD2 (6 bases). V gave up 0 bases and J gave up 2 bases, with 14 bases separating them. CDR1 is SGHVS and CDR2 is FQNEAQ in the germline V gene. This CDR3 spans 16 amino acids. The CDR3 is CASSLAGGEPTYEQYV. CDR3 coding DNA: TGTGCCAGCAGCTTAGCTGGCGGGGAACCCACCTACGAGCAGTACGTC.

V usage is TRBV15 and J usage is TRBJ1-4; D uncertain. The CDR3 contains 15 residues. Germline CDR1 reads LNHNV; CDR2 reads YYDKDF (reference sequence). The V end was cut by 0 bases, the J end by 7 bases, with 12 bases between. This CDR3 reads CATSRDDMGFEKLFF. The DNA of the CDR3 is TGTGCCACCAGCAGAGACGACATGGGGTTTGAAAAACTGTTTTTT.

In this sample, this clone turned up once. The J gene is TRBJ2-1, the V gene TRBV7-3; 11 bases line up with TRBD1. The CDR3 runs to 15 residues. Germline V gene data show CDR1 as SGHTA and CDR2 as FQGTGA. J gave up 4 bases and V 4 bases, and 3 bases lay outside the gene matches. CDR3 DNA sequence: TGTGCCAGCAGCTCTGGACAGGGGGCGTACAATGAGCAGTTCTTC. Amino acid sequence: CASSSGQGAYNEQFF.

The CDR3 DNA is TGTGCCAGCAGCTTGGCACAGCTCAATCAGCCCCAGCATTTT. Amino acids: CASSLAQLNQPQHF. The chain recombines TRBV5-8 with TRBJ1-5, with no clear D. The CDR3 sequence is 14 residues long. The V end was cut by 0 bases, the J end by 3 bases, with 7 bases between. CDR1 SGHTS and CDR2 YDEGEE come from the germline V gene. Complete variable domain (other parts from reference TRBV5-8 and TRBJ1-5): EAGVTQSPTHLIKTRGQQATLRCSPISGHTSVYWYQQALGLGLQFLLWYDEGEERNRGNFPPRFSGRQFPNYSSELNVNALELEDSALYLCASSLAQLNQPQHFGDGTRLSIL.

The rearrangement joins TRBV5-1 to TRBJ1-1, with 8 bases aligning to TRBD1. There are 14 residues in the CDR3. J was trimmed by 3 bases and V by 3 bases; bases with no gene match: 4. The germline V gene encodes CDR1 SGHRS and CDR2 YFSETQ. In DNA, the CDR3 is TGCGCCAGCAGCTACAACAGGGGGGACACTGAAGCTTTCTTT. Translation: CASSYNRGDTEAFF. Filled out from reference TRBV5-1 and TRBJ1-1, the complete variable domain reads KAGVTQTPRYLIKTRGQQVTLSCSPISGHRSVSWYQQTPGQGLQFLFEYFSETQRNKGNFPGRFSGRQFSNSRSEMNVSTLELGDSALYLCASSYNRGDTEAFFGQGTRLTVV.